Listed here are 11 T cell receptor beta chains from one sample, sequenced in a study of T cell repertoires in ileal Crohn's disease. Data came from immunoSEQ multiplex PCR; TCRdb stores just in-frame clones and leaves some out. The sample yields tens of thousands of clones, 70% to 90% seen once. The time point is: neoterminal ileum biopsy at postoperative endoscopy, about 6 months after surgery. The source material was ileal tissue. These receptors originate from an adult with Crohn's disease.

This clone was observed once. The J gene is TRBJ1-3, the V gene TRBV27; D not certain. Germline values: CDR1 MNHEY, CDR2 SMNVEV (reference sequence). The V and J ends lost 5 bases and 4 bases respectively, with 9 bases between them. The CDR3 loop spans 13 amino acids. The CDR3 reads CASSANAGNTIYF. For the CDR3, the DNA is TGTGCCAGCAGTGCCAATGCGGGAAACACCATATATTTT.

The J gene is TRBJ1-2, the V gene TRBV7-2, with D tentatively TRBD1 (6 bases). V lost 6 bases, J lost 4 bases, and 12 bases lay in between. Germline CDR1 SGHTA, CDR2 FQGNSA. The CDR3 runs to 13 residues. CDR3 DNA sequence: TGTGCCAGCAGGGACAGCGGTGCCTATGGCTACACCTTC. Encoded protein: CASRDSGAYGYTF.

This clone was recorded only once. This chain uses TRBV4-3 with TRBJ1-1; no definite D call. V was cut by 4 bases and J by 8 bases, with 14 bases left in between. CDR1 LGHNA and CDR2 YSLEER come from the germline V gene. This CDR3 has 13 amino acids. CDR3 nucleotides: TGCGCCAGCAGCCCCCAAGGTTCCGGGGAAGCTTTCTTT. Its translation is CASSPQGSGEAFF.

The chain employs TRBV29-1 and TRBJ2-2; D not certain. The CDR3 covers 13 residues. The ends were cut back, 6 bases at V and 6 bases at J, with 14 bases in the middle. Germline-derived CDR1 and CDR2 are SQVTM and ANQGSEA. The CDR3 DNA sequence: TGCAGCGTCGCACATCAATCCGCCGGGGAGCTGTTTTTT. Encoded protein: CSVAHQSAGELFF.

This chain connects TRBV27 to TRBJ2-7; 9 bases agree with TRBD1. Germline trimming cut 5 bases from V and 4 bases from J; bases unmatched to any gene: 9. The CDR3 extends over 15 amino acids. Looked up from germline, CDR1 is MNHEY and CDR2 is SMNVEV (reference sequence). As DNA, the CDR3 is TGTGCCAGCAGTATTGGGACAGGGTGGGGTTACGAGCAGTACTTC. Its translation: CASSIGTGWGYEQYF.

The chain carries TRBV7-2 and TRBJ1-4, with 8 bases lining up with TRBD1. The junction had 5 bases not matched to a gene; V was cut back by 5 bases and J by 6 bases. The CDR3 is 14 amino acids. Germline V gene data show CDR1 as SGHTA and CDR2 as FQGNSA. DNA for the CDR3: TGTGCCAGCAGCCACCCGGGACAGGATGAAAAACTGTTTTTT. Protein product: CASSHPGQDEKLFF. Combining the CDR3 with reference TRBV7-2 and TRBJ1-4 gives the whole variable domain GAGVSQSPSNKVTEKGKDVELRCDPISGHTALYWYRQSLGQGLEFLIYFQGNSAPDKSGLPSDRFSAERTGGSVSTLTIQRTQQEDSAVYLCASSHPGQDEKLFFGSGTQLSVL.

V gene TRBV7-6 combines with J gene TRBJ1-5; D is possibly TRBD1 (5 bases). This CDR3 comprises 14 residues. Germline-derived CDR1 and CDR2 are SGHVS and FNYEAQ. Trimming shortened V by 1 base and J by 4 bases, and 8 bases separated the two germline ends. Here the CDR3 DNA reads TGTGCCAGCAGCTTAGGGGGCTTAAATCAGCCCCAGCATTTT. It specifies CASSLGGLNQPQHF.

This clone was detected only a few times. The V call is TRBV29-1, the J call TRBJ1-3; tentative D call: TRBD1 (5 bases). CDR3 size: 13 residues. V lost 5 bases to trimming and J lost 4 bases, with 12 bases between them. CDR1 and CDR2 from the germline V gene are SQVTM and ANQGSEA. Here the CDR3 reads CSVSIGAGNTIYF. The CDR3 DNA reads TGCAGCGTTTCGATAGGGGCAGGAAACACCATATATTTT.

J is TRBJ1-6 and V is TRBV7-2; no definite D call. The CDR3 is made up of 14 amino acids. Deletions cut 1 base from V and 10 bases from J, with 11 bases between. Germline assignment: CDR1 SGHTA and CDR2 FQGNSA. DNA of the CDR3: TGTGCCAGCAGCTTAGTCCCGGGGATGTCACCCCTCCACTTT. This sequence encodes CASSLVPGMSPLHF.

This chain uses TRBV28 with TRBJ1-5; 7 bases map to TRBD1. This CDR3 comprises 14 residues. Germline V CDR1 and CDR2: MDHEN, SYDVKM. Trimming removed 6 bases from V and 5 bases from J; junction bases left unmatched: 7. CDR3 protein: CASSRTGADQPQHF. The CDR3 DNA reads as TGTGCCAGCAGCCGGACAGGAGCCGATCAGCCCCAGCATTTT.

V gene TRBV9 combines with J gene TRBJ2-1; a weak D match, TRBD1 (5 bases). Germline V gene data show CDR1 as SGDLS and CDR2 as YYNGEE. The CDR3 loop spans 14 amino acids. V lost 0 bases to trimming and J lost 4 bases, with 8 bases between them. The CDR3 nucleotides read TGTGCCAGCAGCGTAGCAGACAGATACAATGAGCAGTTCTTC. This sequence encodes CASSVADRYNEQFF.